This TCR beta chain was identified in a study of early T cells in non-severe SARS-CoV-2 infection. For the study at large: It was bulk RNA from unsorted whole blood that was sequenced, and the chains were unpaired.

Germline CDR1 MGHRA, CDR2 YSYEKL. V lost 2 bases to trimming and J lost 6 bases, with 12 bases between them. The CDR3 covers 14 residues. This clonotype has at least ten counts. Each CDR3 protein gets one entry after TCRdb re-called the 5' RACE reads with MiXCR. Of approximately 84,000 distinct CDR3 sequences listed, more than 13% are singletons. Sequenced material: whole blood. V usage is TRBV4-1 and J usage is TRBJ2-3, with D perhaps TRBD2 (6 bases). The sequence was obtained from an adult who was a healthcare worker with PCR-confirmed SARS-CoV-2 infection or an uninfected control (not recorded which). The CDR3 here is CASSQSLASDTQYF. In DNA, the CDR3 is TGCGCCAGCAGCCAAAGCCTAGCGTCCGATACGCAGTATTTT.